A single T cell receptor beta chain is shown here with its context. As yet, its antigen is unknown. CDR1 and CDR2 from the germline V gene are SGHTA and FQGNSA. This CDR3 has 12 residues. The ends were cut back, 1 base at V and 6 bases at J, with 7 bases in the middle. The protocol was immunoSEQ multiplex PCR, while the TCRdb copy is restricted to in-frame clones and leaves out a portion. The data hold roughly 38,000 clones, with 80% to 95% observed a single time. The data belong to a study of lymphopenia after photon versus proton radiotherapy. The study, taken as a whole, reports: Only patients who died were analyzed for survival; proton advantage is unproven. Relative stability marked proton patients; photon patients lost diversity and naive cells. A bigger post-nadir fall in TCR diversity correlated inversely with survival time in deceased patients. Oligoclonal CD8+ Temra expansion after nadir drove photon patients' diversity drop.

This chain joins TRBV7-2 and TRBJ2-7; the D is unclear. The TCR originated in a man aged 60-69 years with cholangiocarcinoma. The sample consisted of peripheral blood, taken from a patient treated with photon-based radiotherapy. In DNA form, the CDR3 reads TGTGCCAGCAGCTTAGGAGAGCGCGAGCAGTACTTC. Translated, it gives CASSLGEREQYF.